The 6 T cell receptor beta chains below come from one sample, sequenced in a study of T cells after yellow fever vaccination. TCRdb re-called the 5' RACE reads through MiXCR, storing one row per CDR3 protein. The repertoire holds 620,000 or so distinct CDR3 sequences, 9% to 15% seen once, with 15% in the top ten. The input for sequencing was PBMCs, taken on the day of the yellow fever booster vaccination. These receptors all stem from a man aged 25-45 years who received the YFV17D yellow fever vaccine.

The table lists this clonotype with many counts. This rearrangement joins TRBV5-4 to TRBJ2-3; 7 bases align to TRBD2. V dropped 2 bases and J dropped 4; count of bases not matched to a gene: 1. The CDR3 is made up of 13 amino acids. CDR1 is SGHNT and CDR2 is YYREEE in the germline V gene (reference sequence). The DNA for the CDR3 is TGTGCCAGCAGCTTAGCGGGGTCAGATACGCAGTATTTT. It codes for CASSLAGSDTQYF.

This clonotype came up a few times. This sequence joins TRBV20-1 and TRBJ1-3; D ambiguous. Trimming took off 1 base at V and 2 bases at J, with 6 bases between the two ends. The V gene's germline CDR1 is DFQATT and CDR2 SNEGSKA (reference sequence). There are 13 residues in the CDR3. The CDR3 sequence: CSARVEAGNTIYF. As DNA, the CDR3 is TGCAGTGCTAGAGTGGAGGCTGGAAACACCATATATTTT.

This clonotype was picked up many times. V is TRBV4-3 and J is TRBJ2-2; D remains unclear. Trimming took 4 bases from V and 10 from J, leaving 13 bases between them. The CDR3 contains 13 residues. Germline values: CDR1 LGHNA, CDR2 YSLEER. For the CDR3, the DNA is TGCGCCAGCAGCCCTATAGGCGGAGAGGAGCTGTTTTTT. Its protein product is CASSPIGGEELFF.

V usage is TRBV7-9 and J usage is TRBJ2-1; no definite D call. This CDR3 has 15 amino acids. V dropped 7 bases and J dropped 6 bases, with 19 bases sitting between them. Germline CDR1 SEHNR, CDR2 FQNEAQ (reference sequence). The chain's CDR3 is CASTPAGLRANEQFF. DNA for the CDR3: TGTGCCAGCACCCCCGCTGGTCTTCGGGCCAATGAGCAGTTCTTC.

In its sample, this clonotype was seen a few times. The V and J genes are TRBV7-8 and TRBJ2-1, with 10 bases that match TRBD1. The germline CDR1 and CDR2 sequences are SGHVS and FQNEAQ. V lost 5 bases to trimming and J lost 7 bases; unmatched junction nucleotides: 8. CDR3 length equals 15 residues. The CDR3 nucleotides are TGTGCCAGCAGCGCACAGTTGGGACAGGGGAATGAGCAGTTCTTC. Residues: CASSAQLGQGNEQFF.

Ten or more counts support this clonotype. An end of the junction differs from the germline gene, which may be a read error. The rearrangement joins TRBV12-3 or TRBV12-4 to TRBJ2-3; D not certain. The length of the CDR3 is 11 residues. The CDR3 region is CASSFLDTQYF. CDR3 DNA: TGCGCCAGCAGCTTTCTGGATACGCAGTATTTT.